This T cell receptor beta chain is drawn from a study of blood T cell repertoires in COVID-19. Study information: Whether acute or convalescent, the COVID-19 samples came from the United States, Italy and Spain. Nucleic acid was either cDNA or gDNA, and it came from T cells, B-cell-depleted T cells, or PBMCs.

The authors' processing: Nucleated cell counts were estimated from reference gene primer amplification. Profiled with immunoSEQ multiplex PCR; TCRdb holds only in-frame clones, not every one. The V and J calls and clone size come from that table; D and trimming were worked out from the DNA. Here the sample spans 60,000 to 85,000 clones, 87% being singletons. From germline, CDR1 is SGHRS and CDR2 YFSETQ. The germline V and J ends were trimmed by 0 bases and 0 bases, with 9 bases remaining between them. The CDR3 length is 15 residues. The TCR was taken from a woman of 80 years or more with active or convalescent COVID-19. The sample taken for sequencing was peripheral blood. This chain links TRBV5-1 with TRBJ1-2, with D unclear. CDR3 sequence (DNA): TGCGCCAGCAGCTTGGATGCGGGAACTAACTATGGCTACACCTTC. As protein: CASSLDAGTNYGYTF.